The source of this TCR beta chain is a study of tissue T cells after allogeneic stem cell transplantation. Concerning this clone: Genes and germline are mouse. The read gets to within 1 residue of the CDR3 end, and the germline J gene fills in the rest.

Profiled with immunoSEQ multiplex PCR; TCRdb holds only in-frame clones, not every one. The table records 45,000 to 50,000 clones, 73% of them present only once. Germline V gene sequence: CDR1 SNHLY, CDR2 FYNGKV (reference sequence). CDR3 length equals 13 residues. Trimming pared 0 bases from V and 5 bases from J, leaving 5 bases between. Sequencing was done on a sample of sorted cells pooled from one or two spleens. This sequence was found in a pool of C57BL/6 mice in good health. This chain connects TRBV3 to TRBJ1-5; no clear D. The DNA read from the CDR3 is TGTGCCAGCAGCTTAGCCCGGGACCAGGCTCCGCTT. Its protein product is CASSLARDQAPL. The complete CDR3 reads CASSLARDQAPLF.